These 5 T cell receptor beta chains share one sample of origin, sequenced in a study of blood T cells in healthy people across ages. With a J-beta primer mix and a sample-barcoded 5' primer, a second PCR ran roughly 6 to 11 cycles. TCRdb re-called the 5' RACE reads with MiXCR, one entry per CDR3 protein. This sample has hundreds of thousands of distinct CDR3 sequences, with 58% found just once. The sample taken for sequencing was blood. The receptors here all came from a young man in good health.

This clonotype was found a few times. The V gene is TRBV7-6, the J gene TRBJ2-7, with a weak D call TRBD2 (6 bases). The J call may be wrong; the DNA end is better matched by TRBJ2-5. CDR3 length equals 16 residues. The germline V gene encodes CDR1 SGHVS and CDR2 FNYEAQ. CDR3 nucleotide sequence: TGTGCCAGCAGCTCAGAACCATCAGCGGGTACACAGACCCAGTACTTC. Protein product: CASSSEPSAGTQTQYF.

CDR3 loop: CASSPASGRSIEPQHF. CDR3 in DNA: TGTGCCAGCAGCCCGGCCTCGGGACGCAGCATAGAGCCCCAGCATTTT. The chain has TRBV7-2 and TRBJ1-5; D perhaps matches TRBD1 (5 bases). Trimming took 5 bases from V and 8 from J, leaving 22 bases between them. This CDR3 region has 16 residues. Germline V gene sequence: CDR1 SGHTA, CDR2 FQGNSA.

The genes are TRBV11-2 and TRBJ2-1; a weak D match, TRBD1 (5 bases). The CDR3 totals 14 residues. Germline values: CDR1 SGHAT, CDR2 FQNNGV. Between the trimmed V and J ends, which lost 1 base and 4 bases, there was a span of 8 bases. CDR3 sequence reads: CASSLVTEYNEQFF. CDR3 in DNA: TGTGCCAGCAGCTTAGTGACAGAATACAATGAGCAGTTCTTC.

The V call is TRBV15, the J call TRBJ1-2; TRBD1 is a possible D gene (5 bases). Trimming pared 0 bases from V and 6 bases from J, leaving 14 bases between. The CDR3 extends over 15 amino acids. The germline CDR1 and CDR2 sequences are LNHNV and YYDKDF (reference sequence). In DNA form, the CDR3 reads TGTGCCACCAGCAGAGAGGTGGCAGGGATGGATGGCTACACCTTC. Translation: CATSREVAGMDGYTF.

The chain carries TRBV5-1 and TRBJ2-4; no definite D call. With the DNA end fitting TRBJ2-7 better, the J assignment may be wrong. This CDR3 contains 14 residues. CDR1 is SGHRS and CDR2 is YFSETQ in the germline V gene. This CDR3 reads CASSLLFPSDEQYF. The CDR3 DNA reads as TGCGCCAGCAGCTTGCTTTTTCCGTCCGACGAGCAGTACTTC.